These 26 T cell receptor beta chains share one sample of origin, sequenced in a study of blood T cell repertoires in COVID-19 (dated by TCRdb to the early 2020s). The library was built by means of the immunoSEQ multiplex PCR assay. TCRdb's version of the immuneACCESS table is confined to in-frame rearrangements and falls short of the full clone set. An unresolved V gene accounts for under half of the shortfall where checked; the remainder is of unknown origin. Here the sample has about 410,000 clones; about nine tenths occur a single time. The ten biggest clones cover 1.7% of the sample. Sequenced sample: PBMCs or T cells enriched from blood (not recorded which). The receptors derive from a woman aged 25 to 39 who had recovered from COVID-19.

The chain links TRBV28 to TRBJ2-7; D not resolved. The ends were cut back, 7 bases at V and 2 bases at J, with 12 bases in the middle. The CDR3 length is 13 residues. CDR1 MDHEN and CDR2 SYDVKM come from the germline V gene. In DNA, the CDR3 is TGTGCCAGCACCCAGACATATACCTACGAGCAGTACTTC. This encodes CASTQTYTYEQYF.

This clone is a singleton in its sample. The V and J genes are TRBV3-1 (or the pseudogene TRBV3-2) and TRBJ2-6; D possibly corresponds to TRBD1 (6 bases). Germline loops: CDR1 LGHDT, CDR2 YNNKEL (reference sequence). Between the trimmed V and J ends, which lost 2 bases and 0 bases, there was a span of 17 bases. The CDR3 is made up of 19 amino acids. The CDR3 coding sequence is TGTGCCAGCAGCCAACACGGGACAACTATCAACTCTGGGGCCAACGTCCTGACTTTC. As protein: CASSQHGTTINSGANVLTF.

This clone was seen once. The V gene is TRBV5-8, the J gene TRBJ1-2, with D possibly being TRBD1 (6 bases). Trimming cost V 7 bases and J 4 bases, with 14 bases left between them. This CDR3 is built from 13 residues. Germline-derived CDR1 and CDR2 are SGHTS and YDEGEE. The CDR3 DNA sequence: TGTGCCAGCTCACCAACAGGGCTCTATGGCTACACCTTC. The encoded protein is CASSPTGLYGYTF.

V is TRBV6-5 and J is TRBJ2-7; TRBD1 matches 8 bases. The CDR3 has 14 amino acids. With 5 bases clipped from V and 4 bases from J, the junction kept 7 bases outside the gene matches. Germline CDR1 is MNHEY and CDR2 is SVGAGI. For the CDR3, the DNA is TGTGCCAGCAGTCTGGACAGGGTAAGGTACGAGCAGTACTTC. This translates into CASSLDRVRYEQYF.

V usage is TRBV5-1 and J usage is TRBJ1-1; D remains unclear. This CDR3 is built from 14 residues. V was clipped by 3 bases and J by 3 bases, with 12 bases between them. Germline V gives CDR1 SGHRS, CDR2 YFSETQ. As DNA, the CDR3 is TGCGCCAGCAGCTCCCCTCCAGCGGACACTGAAGCTTTCTTT. It specifies CASSSPPADTEAFF.

This clone was seen more than once but under ten times. The rearrangement joins TRBV9 to TRBJ2-1, with 8 bases fitting TRBD2. Trimming at V came to 2 bases and at J to 8 bases, leaving 6 bases not matched to a gene. The germline gives CDR1 SGDLS, CDR2 YYNGEE. The CDR3 length is 14 residues. CDR3 loop: CASSVISSGDEQFF. The CDR3 nucleotides read TGTGCCAGCAGCGTGATTAGTAGCGGGGATGAGCAGTTCTTC.

The V and J genes are TRBV6-5 and TRBJ1-2; 7 bases fit TRBD1. CDR1 is MNHEY, CDR2 SVGAGI, per germline. The CDR3 is 14 amino acids. Germline trimming cut 5 bases from V and 0 bases from J; bases unmatched to any gene: 3. The CDR3 nucleotides read TGTGCCAGCAGTCCAGGACAGGCTAACTATGGCTACACCTTC. Amino acid sequence: CASSPGQANYGYTF.

Written as DNA, the CDR3 is TGTGCCAGCAGCCACCCGGGACAGGGAGGAGATTACTACGAGCAGTACTTC. Protein: CASSHPGQGGDYYEQYF. The chain combines TRBV14 with TRBJ2-7, with 9 positions matching TRBD1. The germline gives CDR1 SGHDN, CDR2 FVKESK. CDR3 size: 17 residues. Losses at the gene ends were 3 bases for V and 3 bases for J; bases not matched to a gene: 12. Based on the CDR3 plus reference TRBV14 and TRBJ2-7, the full variable domain is EAGVTQFPSHSVIEKGQTVTLRCDPISGHDNLYWYRRVMGKEIKFLLHFVKESKQDESGMPNNRFLAERTGGTYSTLKVQPAELEDSGVYFCASSHPGQGGDYYEQYFGPGTRLTVT.

This chain links TRBV3-1 (or the pseudogene TRBV3-2) with TRBJ1-6; D is ambiguous. The CDR3 is 14 residues long. Germline V CDR1 and CDR2: LGHDT, YNNKEL (reference sequence). Trimming removed 5 bases at V and 1 base at J, with 6 bases between. The CDR3 sequence: CASSVQSYNSPLHF. CDR3 nucleotides: TGTGCCAGCAGCGTACAGTCCTATAATTCACCCCTCCACTTT.

This chain joins TRBV19 and TRBJ2-1; 8 positions match TRBD1. Germline CDR1 reads LNHDA; CDR2 reads SQIVND (reference sequence). Unmatched junction bases numbered 9, after V lost 3 bases and J lost 5 bases. The CDR3 has 16 residues. CDR3 loop: CASSIYWGDRNNEQFF. In DNA form, the CDR3 reads TGTGCCAGTAGTATTTACTGGGGGGACAGGAACAATGAGCAGTTCTTC.

This chain joins TRBV5-1 and TRBJ2-1; 8 nucleotides align to TRBD1. The CDR3 covers 14 residues. The germline V gene encodes CDR1 SGHRS and CDR2 YFSETQ. The J segment lost 6 bases and the V segment lost 3 bases, leaving 5 bases of the junction unmatched. DNA for the CDR3: TGCGCCAGCAGCTGGCGGACAGGGCCCAATGAGCAGTTCTTC. Translating it yields CASSWRTGPNEQFF.

This rearrangement joins TRBV12-5 to TRBJ2-1, with 10 bases that match TRBD2. CDR1 and CDR2 from the germline V gene are LGHNT and FRNRAP. V was clipped by 3 bases and J by 10 bases; unmatched bases: 3. CDR3 length equals 13 residues. This CDR3 is CASGFPAGGEQFF. CDR3 DNA sequence: TGTGCTAGTGGTTTTCCAGCGGGAGGGGAGCAGTTCTTC.

The chain links TRBV6-5 to TRBJ1-5, with TRBD1 identical over 7 bases. V lost 2 bases to trimming and J lost 6 bases; unmatched junction nucleotides: 4. From germline, CDR1 is MNHEY and CDR2 SVGAGI. The CDR3 is 14 residues long. The CDR3 coding sequence is TGTGCCAGCAGTTACAGGCAGGGGGTTCAGCCCCAGCATTTT. The encoded protein is CASSYRQGVQPQHF.

This chain connects TRBV10-3 to TRBJ2-5; D gene unclear. Looked up from germline, CDR1 is ENHRY and CDR2 is SYGVKD. Trimming removed 4 bases at V and 4 bases at J, with 4 bases between. The CDR3 is 11 residues long. Here the CDR3 DNA reads TGTGCCATCAGTGGAGGAGAGACCCAGTACTTC. Protein sequence: CAISGGETQYF.

This clone was recorded a few times. The chain links TRBV7-9 to TRBJ2-3; 8 bases line up with TRBD2. CDR1 is SEHNR, CDR2 FQNEAQ, per germline (reference sequence). V dropped 0 bases and J dropped 1; count of bases not matched to a gene: 0. The CDR3 covers 15 residues. CDR3 sequence: CASSLATSGTDTQYF. The DNA for the CDR3 is TGTGCCAGCAGCTTAGCGACTAGCGGCACAGATACGCAGTATTTT.

The V call is TRBV28, the J call TRBJ2-7, with D hard to call. Germline V CDR1 and CDR2: MDHEN, SYDVKM. This CDR3 region has 16 residues. Trimming left V 2 bases short and J 2 bases short, with 16 bases between. The CDR3 bases are TGTGCCAGCAGTTTACTAGATCCCCCGAACCCCTACGAGCAGTACTTC. Translation gives CASSLLDPPNPYEQYF.

The rearrangement uses TRBV5-8 and TRBJ1-1; D is undetermined. V lost 4 bases, J lost 4 bases, and 14 bases lay in between. The CDR3 is made up of 14 amino acids. Germline-derived CDR1 and CDR2 are SGHTS and YDEGEE. This chain's CDR3 is CASSPGTAVTEAFF. As DNA, the CDR3 is TGTGCCAGCAGCCCCGGAACAGCGGTCACTGAAGCTTTCTTT.

The chain carries TRBV6-5 and TRBJ1-2, with D unclear. Trimming removed 0 bases at V and 4 bases at J, with 9 bases between. CDR3 length equals 14 residues. The germline V gene has CDR1 MNHEY and CDR2 SVGAGI. The CDR3 sequence is CASSYSGSLYGYTF. Here the CDR3 DNA reads TGTGCCAGCAGTTACTCGGGCAGCCTCTATGGCTACACCTTC.

This CDR3 reads CASSLGGGLRVSYEQYF. The DNA for the CDR3 is TGTGCCAGCAGCTTAGGGGGTGGTTTGCGGGTCTCCTACGAGCAGTACTTC. The V gene is TRBV7-2, the J gene TRBJ2-7; TRBD2 is a possible D gene (5 bases). The germline V gene has CDR1 SGHTA and CDR2 FQGNSA. The CDR3 totals 17 residues. V lost 1 base to trimming and J lost 0 bases, with 16 bases between them. The whole variable domain, remainder taken from reference TRBV7-2 and TRBJ2-7, is GAGVSQSPSNKVTEKGKDVELRCDPISGHTALYWYRQSLGQGLEFLIYFQGNSAPDKSGLPSDRFSAERTGGSVSTLTIQRTQQEDSAVYLCASSLGGGLRVSYEQYFGPGTRLTVT.

This clone occurred once. The chain employs TRBV11-3 and TRBJ2-2, with a possible D match to TRBD2 (5 bases). CDR1 SGHNT and CDR2 YENEEA come from the germline V gene. With 5 bases removed from V and 5 bases from J, the gap between germline ends came to 9 bases. The CDR3 is 13 residues long. The CDR3 bases are TGTGCCAGCAGCCCGCGCGGGACCGGGGAGCTGTTTTTT. Its translation is CASSPRGTGELFF.

This sequence joins TRBV29-1 and TRBJ1-2, with a weak D call TRBD1 (6 bases). Trimming removed 0 bases at V and 4 bases at J, with 15 bases between. CDR1 and CDR2 from the germline V gene are SQVTM and ANQGSEA. This CDR3 has 15 amino acids. The CDR3 bases are TGCAGCGTTGAAGATCGCCCCGGGACAAGCTATGGCTACACCTTC. This translates into CSVEDRPGTSYGYTF.

This sequence joins TRBV5-4 and TRBJ2-7; D possibly corresponds to TRBD2 (5 bases). Trimming removed 4 bases from V and 2 bases from J, with 16 bases in between. This CDR3 is built from 15 residues. CDR1 is SGHNT and CDR2 is YYREEE in the germline V gene (reference sequence). CDR3 nucleotide sequence: TGTGCCAGCAGCACCACGGAGGACGGTGCCTACGAGCAGTACTTC. Its protein is CASSTTEDGAYEQYF.

The chain couples TRBV9 to TRBJ1-2; 7 bases agree with TRBD1. The V and J ends lost 4 bases and 6 bases, in that order; junction bases with no gene match: 12. Per the germline V gene, CDR1 is SGDLS and CDR2 is YYNGEE. The CDR3 runs to 15 residues. CDR3 DNA sequence: TGTGCCAGCAGCCCTGGAAACAGGGGAGTGAATGGCTACACCTTC. Amino acid sequence: CASSPGNRGVNGYTF.

J is TRBJ1-2 and V is TRBV25-1; TRBD1 matches at 9 bases. Per the germline V gene, CDR1 is MGHDK and CDR2 is SYGVNS. The V gene end was trimmed by 8 bases and the J gene end by 2 bases; junction bases not matched to a gene: 3. The CDR3 is 13 residues long. CDR3 nucleotides: TGTGCCAGCGGGACAGGGAGAAACTATGGCTACACCTTC. Translating it yields CASGTGRNYGYTF.

This chain connects TRBV7-9 to TRBJ1-1, with D unclear. In germline, CDR1 is SEHNR, CDR2 FQNEAQ (reference sequence). The V gene lost 0 bases and the J gene lost 2 bases, with 4 bases spanning the gap. This CDR3 contains 13 residues. The CDR3 DNA is TGTGCCAGCAGCTTAGCCATTAACACTGAAGCTTTCTTT. Amino acid sequence: CASSLAINTEAFF.

This clone appeared a single time. The V gene is TRBV19, the J gene TRBJ1-1; TRBD1 aligns across 7 bases. This CDR3 has 14 amino acids. Trimming at V came to 1 base and at J to 3 bases, leaving 2 bases not matched to a gene. Germline values: CDR1 LNHDA, CDR2 SQIVND (reference sequence). DNA of the CDR3: TGTGCCAGTAGTATAGGAGGGGGCCACACTGAAGCTTTCTTT. This codes for CASSIGGGHTEAFF. The whole variable domain, remainder taken from reference TRBV19 and TRBJ1-1, is DGGITQSPKYLFRKEGQNVTLSCEQNLNHDAMYWYRQDPGQGLRLIYYSQIVNDFQKGDIAEGYSVSREKKESFPLTVTSAQKNPTAFYLCASSIGGGHTEAFFGQGTRLTVV.